The clone carrying this T cell receptor (beta chain) appeared a single time. The data originate from a study of blood T cell repertoires in COVID-19. The CDR3 has 15 amino acids. Unmatched junction bases numbered 11, after V lost 6 bases and J lost 3 bases. Germline CDR1 is LNHDA and CDR2 is SQIVND (reference sequence). This table comes from immunoSEQ multiplex PCR, and its TCRdb copy is limited to in-frame clones, with some not included. This table holds 80,000 to 100,000 clones, approximately 79% found once. The genes are TRBV19 and TRBJ2-7; TRBD1 matches 7 bases. The sequence was collected from an older man with COVID-19, enrolled during active disease. Material: peripheral blood. The CDR3 bases are TGTGCCAGTAGGACGCCGGGACAGAGAAACTACGAGCAGTACTTC. Its protein is CASRTPGQRNYEQYF.